A single sample gave rise to the 27 T cell receptor beta chains below, sequenced in a study of monozygotic twins with inflammatory bowel disease. TCRdb reprocessed the 5' RACE reads and stores each CDR3 protein as one record, lacking DNA. The sample is made up of fewer than 350,000 distinct CDR3 sequences, and the top ten hold 2% to 2.5% of it. The sequenced sample consisted of blood. The receptors derive from a human donor with ulcerative colitis or Crohn's disease, or a healthy co-twin of an affected twin (not recorded which).

The V gene is TRBV5-6, the J gene TRBJ2-7; TCRdb outputs TRBD2, but without DNA this stays unchecked. CDR1 and CDR2 from the germline V gene are SGHDT and YYEEEE. The CDR3 consists of 14 residues. The chain's CDR3 is CASSLVGRVYEQYF.

The rearrangement uses TRBV20-1 and TRBJ1-5; TCRdb's D gene call, TRBD1, goes unchecked for lack of DNA. The CDR3 spans 12 residues. Germline values: CDR1 DFQATT, CDR2 SNEGSKA (reference sequence). CDR3 amino acids: CSARRENQPQYF.

The chain recombines TRBV10-3 with TRBJ2-7. Looked up from germline, CDR1 is ENHRY and CDR2 is SYGVKD. This CDR3 comprises 11 residues. CDR3 in amino acids: CAISDPYEQYF.

The chain is built from TRBV28 and TRBJ1-6; TCRdb calls TRBD1, which cannot be checked without DNA. The CDR3 runs to 16 residues. Germline V gene lookup returns CDR1 MDHEN and CDR2 SYDVKM. The CDR3 sequence is CASSHRASSYNSPLHF.

The chain employs TRBV12-3 or TRBV12-4 and TRBJ1-3; TCRdb selects TRBD1, and the lack of DNA leaves this call unchecked. The CDR3 has 15 residues. This CDR3 reads CASSYSQGAGNTIYF.

The chain carries TRBV5-1 and TRBJ2-2; TCRdb indicates TRBD2, and absent DNA this call remains unverified. The CDR3 runs to 18 residues. From germline, CDR1 is SGHRS and CDR2 YFSETQ. The CDR3 sequence: CASSLAGSGSENTGELFF.

The CDR3 reads CASSYGQAPTYGYTF. The J gene is TRBJ1-2, the V gene TRBV6-2 or TRBV6-3. The CDR3 spans 15 residues. Per germline, CDR1 MNHEY and CDR2 SVGEGT.

V is TRBV6-5 and J is TRBJ2-3; absent DNA, TCRdb's TRBD2 call cannot be checked. From germline, CDR1 is MNHEY and CDR2 SVGAGI. The CDR3 spans 16 residues. CDR3 loop: CASSYRSGTSGVTQYF.

CDR3 sequence: CSARDLVKRAETQYF. The chain joins TRBV20-1 to TRBJ2-5. CDR3 size: 15 residues. Germline assignment: CDR1 DFQATT and CDR2 SNEGSKA (reference sequence).

The chain has TRBV12-3 or TRBV12-4 and TRBJ2-5; as DNA is missing, the TRBD1 call by TCRdb cannot be tested. CDR3 length: 12 amino acids. The CDR3 sequence is CASREQGETQYF.

The chain uses TRBV28 and TRBJ2-3; TCRdb picks TRBD1, but there is no DNA to check that call. The CDR3 loop spans 16 amino acids. Germline V gene data show CDR1 as MDHEN and CDR2 as SYDVKM. CDR3 amino acids: CASRNPTGGGTDTQYF.

The chain couples TRBV7-2 to TRBJ2-3. Per the germline V gene, CDR1 is SGHTA and CDR2 is FQGNSA. CDR3 size: 14 residues. The CDR3 spells CASSLGGPADTQYF.

The chain is built from TRBV20-1 and TRBJ2-7; there is no DNA to check the TCRdb D call of TRBD2. This CDR3 comprises 18 residues. CDR1 DFQATT and CDR2 SNEGSKA come from the germline V gene (reference sequence). CDR3 in amino acids: CSATLGTSGGPSMGEQYF.

Here the CDR3 reads CASSVGTSGTDTQYF. The chain links TRBV7-2 to TRBJ2-3; no DNA is available, so the TRBD2 call from TCRdb remains unchecked. The CDR3 consists of 15 residues. Germline V lookup: CDR1 SGHTA, CDR2 FQGNSA.

This chain connects TRBV5-4 to TRBJ1-1; the TRBD1 assignment by TCRdb is unverifiable without DNA. The V gene's germline CDR1 is SGHNT and CDR2 YYREEE (reference sequence). The CDR3 runs 14 residues. The CDR3 loop is CASSLGGGNTEAFF. Complete variable domain (other parts from reference TRBV5-4 and TRBJ1-1): ETGVTQSPTHLIKTRGQQVTLRCSSQSGHNTVSWYQQALGQGPQFIFQYYREEENGRGNFPPRFSGLQFPNYSSELNVNALELDDSALYLCASSLGGGNTEAFFGQGTRLTVV.

The chain joins TRBV6-5 to TRBJ1-6. Germline loops: CDR1 MNHEY, CDR2 SVGAGI. The CDR3 consists of 16 residues. Here the CDR3 reads CASSYALLGYNSPLHF.

The chain combines TRBV7-9 with TRBJ2-7; TCRdb's D call, TRBD1, is unchecked because there is no DNA. Germline V gene data show CDR1 as SEHNR and CDR2 as FQNEAQ (reference sequence). The CDR3 contains 13 residues. CDR3 residues: CAAQTAGRNEQYF.

CDR3 region: CASSLVSGLDYEQYF. J is TRBJ2-7 and V is TRBV7-2; without DNA, the TCRdb call of TRBD1 cannot be checked. The CDR3 length is 15 residues. From germline, CDR1 is SGHTA and CDR2 FQGNSA.

This CDR3 is CASKAGAGEKRGAEAFF. V usage is TRBV21-1 and J usage is TRBJ1-1; as DNA is missing, the TRBD1 call by TCRdb cannot be tested. TRBV21-1 is an annotated pseudogene. The CDR3 sequence is 17 residues long.

This sequence joins TRBV5-4 and TRBJ2-3; TCRdb indicates TRBD2, and absent DNA this call remains unverified. Germline V gene sequence: CDR1 SGHNT, CDR2 YYREEE (reference sequence). CDR3 length: 16 residues. The CDR3 is CASSYGTSGMTDTQYF.

CDR3 residues: CASSPRTGFYEQYF. The chain recombines TRBV5-1 with TRBJ2-7; TCRdb reports TRBD1, a call that lacks DNA to check it against. Looked up from germline, CDR1 is SGHRS and CDR2 is YFSETQ. This CDR3 is 14 amino acids long.

The CDR3 is CASKKGGGELFF. The chain combines TRBV3-1 with TRBJ2-2; TCRdb outputs TRBD1, but without DNA this stays unchecked. The CDR3 covers 12 residues. The germline CDR1 and CDR2 sequences are LGHDT and YNNKEL (reference sequence).

The chain employs TRBV5-1 and TRBJ2-2; TCRdb calls TRBD2, which cannot be checked without DNA. Looked up from germline, CDR1 is SGHRS and CDR2 is YFSETQ. This CDR3 region has 15 residues. The CDR3 reads CASSSGTSNTGELFF.

CDR3 protein: CASGRGPNTGELFF. The gene calls are TRBV19 and TRBJ2-2; with no DNA, the TCRdb D assignment of TRBD1 cannot be verified. Germline CDR1 and CDR2: LNHDA and SQIVND (reference sequence). The CDR3 covers 14 residues.

The rearrangement joins TRBV5-1 to TRBJ2-1; TCRdb's assignment of TRBD2 cannot be checked, as there is no DNA. The length of the CDR3 is 14 residues. Looked up from germline, CDR1 is SGHRS and CDR2 is YFSETQ. CDR3 sequence reads: CASSSTSGTHEQFF.

The chain employs TRBV6-2 or TRBV6-3 and TRBJ2-1; TCRdb selects TRBD2, and the lack of DNA leaves this call unchecked. The CDR3 loop spans 14 amino acids. In germline, CDR1 is MNHEY, CDR2 SVGEGT. CDR3 region: CASQFSVSYNEQFF.

The rearrangement uses TRBV6-2 or TRBV6-3 and TRBJ2-6; no DNA is available, so the TRBD1 call from TCRdb remains unchecked. Germline CDR1 MNHEY, CDR2 SVGEGT. The CDR3 runs to 17 residues. The CDR3 reads CASRQGKILTGANVLTF.